This entry concerns a single TCR beta chain. Its antigen is still unknown. In the PCR, 60 Vbeta and 13 Jbeta primers were used. Sequencing used immunoSEQ multiplex PCR; TCRdb keeps in-frame clones, though not all of them. Here the sample spans approximately 260,000 clones, around 90% being singletons. The V and J ends lost 1 base and 13 bases, in that order; junction bases with no gene match: 5. The CDR3 is made up of 13 amino acids. CDR1 is MGHRA and CDR2 is YSYEKL in the germline V gene. The sample is drawn from a study of cytomegalovirus exposure and HLA in healthy donors. Study-wide points: Later genetic work tied a missense DCLRE1C variant to beta-chain V and J trimming. Earlier analysis looked at TCR beta V segments, and most were productive about 90% or about 30% of the time.

Donors likely had unrecorded immune exposures despite being nominally healthy when sampled. This chain connects TRBV4-1 to TRBJ1-4; 8 bases fit TRBD1. The receptor was derived from a girl aged 2-9 years in good health and CMV-seronegative. Sequenced material: PBMCs. The CDR3 spells CASSQGGTGGLFF. Written as DNA, the CDR3 is TGCGCCAGCAGCCAAGGGGGGACAGGAGGACTGTTTTTT.